Below, 18 T cell receptor beta chains from the same sample are listed, as sequenced in a study of T cells after yellow fever vaccination (dated 2019 in TCRdb). This specimen's treatment or condition label, per the study, means: live attenuated yellow fever vaccine strain. Library preparation was by 5' RACE. Instrument on record: Illumina NovaSeq 6000. Through fastp at Q25 and MiXCR, TCRdb rebuilt clones from the public reads, retaining in-frame beta chains. Rows merge per CDR3 protein into single entries with the most common DNA and genes. The sample includes some 240,000 distinct CDR3 sequences, with around 3.1% observed a single time. The ten top clones hold approximately 3.5% of the sample. The specimen comprised CD4+ T cells sorted from PBMCs, sampled 10 days after the yellow fever booster vaccination. These receptors originate from a man aged 18 to 29 who received the YFV17D yellow fever vaccine.

The V and J genes are TRBV6-2 or TRBV6-3 and TRBJ1-5; TRBD1 matches at 8 bases. Germline V gives CDR1 MNHEY, CDR2 SVGEGT. The trim removed 4 bases at V and 6 bases at J, leaving 2 bases unmatched. The CDR3 length is 13 residues. This CDR3 is CASSSRGPQPQHF. CDR3 coding DNA: TGTGCCAGCAGTTCCAGGGGGCCTCAGCCCCAGCATTTT.

This clonotype was observed a few times. The chain has TRBV7-2 and TRBJ1-3; 8 positions agree with TRBD1. Trimming took 6 bases from V and 8 from J; bases not matched to a gene: 9. The CDR3 is 14 residues long. The germline V gene has CDR1 SGHTA and CDR2 FQGNSA. In DNA form, the CDR3 reads TGTGCCAGCAGGCTAGGACAGGGTGGGGACACCATATATTTT. Protein sequence: CASRLGQGGDTIYF.

This clonotype was recorded a few times. The rearrangement uses TRBV12-3 or TRBV12-4 and TRBJ1-1; tentatively, D is TRBD1 (5 bases). Between the trimmed V and J ends, which lost 8 bases and 5 bases, there was a span of 15 bases. CDR3 length equals 13 residues. As DNA, the CDR3 is TGTGCCAGCCGTGGGGGATTTGGTACTGAAGCTTTCTTT. It translates to CASRGGFGTEAFF.

This clonotype was observed a handful of times. This rearrangement joins TRBV3-1 to TRBJ1-2, with D maybe TRBD1 (5 bases). Germline-derived CDR1 and CDR2 are LGHDT and YNNKEL (reference sequence). The CDR3 has 15 amino acids. Trimming stripped 1 base from V and 1 base from J, with 10 bases between. The CDR3 loop is CASSQGQGGNYGYTF. CDR3 coding DNA: TGTGCCAGCAGCCAAGGGCAGGGTGGTAACTATGGCTACACCTTC. The full variable domain, completed using reference TRBV3-1 and TRBJ1-2, is DTAVSQTPKYLVTQMGNDKSIKCEQNLGHDTMYWYKQDSKKFLKIMFSYNNKELIINETVPNRFSPKSPDKAHLNLHINSLELGDSAVYFCASSQGQGGNYGYTFGSGTRLTVV.

This clonotype showed up many times. J is TRBJ2-3 and V is TRBV4-1, with D possibly matching TRBD1 (7 bases). The CDR3 length is 15 residues. The V and J ends lost 2 bases and 5 bases respectively, with 14 bases between them. Germline assignment: CDR1 MGHRA and CDR2 YSYEKL. This CDR3 reads CASSQSGGGKDTQYF. The CDR3, as DNA: TGCGCCAGCAGCCAATCTGGAGGGGGCAAAGATACGCAGTATTTT.

On this clonotype: A read error may produce the germline difference seen at one junction end. The chain links TRBV20-1 to TRBJ2-3, with D possibly being TRBD1 or TRBD2 (5 bases each). CDR1 DFQATT and CDR2 SNEGSKA come from the germline V gene (reference sequence). The CDR3 loop spans 14 amino acids. CDR3 amino acids: CSAINGAKGDTKYF. The CDR3 DNA reads as TGCAGTGCTATTAATGGGGCCAAGGGAGATACGAAGTATTTT.

This clonotype turned up a few times. The chain joins TRBV3-1 to TRBJ1-1; possibly TRBD1 for D (5 bases). Germline CDR1 is LGHDT and CDR2 is YNNKEL (reference sequence). Trimming removed 4 bases at V and 4 bases at J, with 13 bases between. The CDR3 runs 14 residues. The CDR3 sequence: CASSRGSGTTEAFF. The CDR3 nucleotides read TGTGCCAGCAGCCGTGGTTCCGGGACCACTGAAGCTTTCTTT.

The table lists this clonotype with a few counts. This sequence joins TRBV6-2 or TRBV6-3 and TRBJ1-6; tentative D call: TRBD1 (5 bases). The CDR3 is made up of 14 amino acids. V was clipped by 6 bases and J by 10 bases, with 16 bases between them. Germline V gene lookup returns CDR1 MNHEY and CDR2 SVGEGT. The CDR3 DNA is TGTGCCAGCAGAAGAGGGAGGTGGGACTCACCCCTCCACTTT. Protein product: CASRRGRWDSPLHF.

Ten or more counts support this clonotype. The chain uses TRBV6-6 and TRBJ1-1; no definite D call. Germline lookup yields CDR1 MNHNY and CDR2 SVGAGI (reference sequence). The CDR3 contains 13 residues. The V end lost 0 bases, the J end lost 8 bases, and 10 bases lay between the germline ends. The CDR3 nucleotides are TGTGCCAGCAGTTACTCCCCCTGGTCGGAAGCTTTCTTT. The encoded protein is CASSYSPWSEAFF.

This clonotype was seen only a few times. V gene TRBV24-1 combines with J gene TRBJ2-1; D perhaps matches TRBD2 (5 bases). Germline V gene sequence: CDR1 KGHDR, CDR2 SFDVKD. The CDR3 consists of 15 residues. V dropped 8 bases and J dropped 3 bases, with 16 bases sitting between them. DNA for the CDR3: TGTGCCACCACCTTGGGAGTTTCCTTCTACAATGAGCAGTTCTTC. It yields the protein CATTLGVSFYNEQFF.

This clonotype showed up many times. The rearrangement joins TRBV7-9 to TRBJ2-1; D gene unclear. From germline, CDR1 is SEHNR and CDR2 FQNEAQ (reference sequence). Trimming took 1 base from V and 11 from J, leaving 12 bases between them. The CDR3 is made up of 13 amino acids. CDR3 nucleotides: TGTGCCAGCAGCTTAGAGGTGTCCGGTAAGCAGTTCTTC. It translates to CASSLEVSGKQFF.

This clonotype was counted only a few times. The J gene is TRBJ2-5, the V gene TRBV20-1, with unresolved D. Germline assignment: CDR1 DFQATT and CDR2 SNEGSKA (reference sequence). V lost 2 bases to trimming and J lost 7 bases, with 8 bases between them. The CDR3 runs 11 residues. Here the CDR3 DNA reads TGCAGTGCTAGAAAGGCGGCGACCCAGTACTTC. Residues: CSARKAATQYF.

This clonotype was seen repeatedly, ten times or more. V usage is TRBV12-3 or TRBV12-4 and J usage is TRBJ2-3; D is undetermined. Trimming removed 2 bases at V and 1 base at J, with 10 bases between. The CDR3 runs to 15 residues. The CDR3 DNA reads TGTGCCAGCAGTTTACCCCTCGGCGGCACAGATACGCAGTATTTT. This gives the protein CASSLPLGGTDTQYF.

At least ten counts were recorded for this clonotype. This chain uses TRBV4-3 with TRBJ2-7; TRBD1 agrees at 11 bases. V was pared by 0 bases and J by 3 bases, with 1 base of the junction left unmatched. The CDR3 covers 15 residues. The germline gives CDR1 LGHNA, CDR2 YSLEER. CDR3 sequence: CASSQDGTGGYEQYF. The DNA for the CDR3 is TGCGCCAGCAGCCAAGACGGGACAGGGGGCTACGAGCAGTACTTC.

The chain couples TRBV24-1 to TRBJ2-1; D could derive from TRBD1 or TRBD2 (5 bases each). Per germline, CDR1 KGHDR and CDR2 SFDVKD. With 7 bases removed from V and 12 bases from J, the gap between germline ends came to 24 bases. This CDR3 comprises 15 residues. The CDR3 region has the DNA TGTGCCACCAGCGAAGGACGGACCCCAGGGAGAGGGCAGTTCTTC. Translation: CATSEGRTPGRGQFF.

Ten or more counts support this clonotype. The chain joins TRBV5-1 to TRBJ1-4; 7 nucleotides align to TRBD1. Germline CDR1 reads SGHRS; CDR2 reads YFSETQ. The V gene end was trimmed by 4 bases and the J gene end by 5 bases; junction bases not matched to a gene: 5. The CDR3 is 14 amino acids. Here the CDR3 reads CASSTTGSNEKLFF. CDR3 coding DNA: TGCGCCAGCAGCACGACAGGGTCGAATGAAAAACTGTTTTTT.

At least ten counts were recorded for this clonotype. This chain joins TRBV5-5 and TRBJ1-6; TRBD1 might be the D (5 bases). The germline CDR1 and CDR2 sequences are SGHKS and YYEKEE (reference sequence). This CDR3 is built from 15 residues. V gave up 2 bases and J gave up 9 bases, with 15 bases separating them. The CDR3, as DNA: TGTGCCAGCAGCTTTCTCCCATCGGGGCCTTCACCCCTCCACTTT. Translated: CASSFLPSGPSPLHF.

This clonotype has ten or more counts. This chain uses TRBV7-9 with TRBJ2-4; D ambiguous. V shed 5 bases and J shed 0 bases, with 14 bases lying between them. In germline, CDR1 is SEHNR, CDR2 FQNEAQ (reference sequence). The CDR3 spans 16 residues. CDR3 in DNA: TGTGCCAGCAGCCCACCCTATATTCTAGCCAAAAACATTCAGTACTTC. Translation gives CASSPPYILAKNIQYF.